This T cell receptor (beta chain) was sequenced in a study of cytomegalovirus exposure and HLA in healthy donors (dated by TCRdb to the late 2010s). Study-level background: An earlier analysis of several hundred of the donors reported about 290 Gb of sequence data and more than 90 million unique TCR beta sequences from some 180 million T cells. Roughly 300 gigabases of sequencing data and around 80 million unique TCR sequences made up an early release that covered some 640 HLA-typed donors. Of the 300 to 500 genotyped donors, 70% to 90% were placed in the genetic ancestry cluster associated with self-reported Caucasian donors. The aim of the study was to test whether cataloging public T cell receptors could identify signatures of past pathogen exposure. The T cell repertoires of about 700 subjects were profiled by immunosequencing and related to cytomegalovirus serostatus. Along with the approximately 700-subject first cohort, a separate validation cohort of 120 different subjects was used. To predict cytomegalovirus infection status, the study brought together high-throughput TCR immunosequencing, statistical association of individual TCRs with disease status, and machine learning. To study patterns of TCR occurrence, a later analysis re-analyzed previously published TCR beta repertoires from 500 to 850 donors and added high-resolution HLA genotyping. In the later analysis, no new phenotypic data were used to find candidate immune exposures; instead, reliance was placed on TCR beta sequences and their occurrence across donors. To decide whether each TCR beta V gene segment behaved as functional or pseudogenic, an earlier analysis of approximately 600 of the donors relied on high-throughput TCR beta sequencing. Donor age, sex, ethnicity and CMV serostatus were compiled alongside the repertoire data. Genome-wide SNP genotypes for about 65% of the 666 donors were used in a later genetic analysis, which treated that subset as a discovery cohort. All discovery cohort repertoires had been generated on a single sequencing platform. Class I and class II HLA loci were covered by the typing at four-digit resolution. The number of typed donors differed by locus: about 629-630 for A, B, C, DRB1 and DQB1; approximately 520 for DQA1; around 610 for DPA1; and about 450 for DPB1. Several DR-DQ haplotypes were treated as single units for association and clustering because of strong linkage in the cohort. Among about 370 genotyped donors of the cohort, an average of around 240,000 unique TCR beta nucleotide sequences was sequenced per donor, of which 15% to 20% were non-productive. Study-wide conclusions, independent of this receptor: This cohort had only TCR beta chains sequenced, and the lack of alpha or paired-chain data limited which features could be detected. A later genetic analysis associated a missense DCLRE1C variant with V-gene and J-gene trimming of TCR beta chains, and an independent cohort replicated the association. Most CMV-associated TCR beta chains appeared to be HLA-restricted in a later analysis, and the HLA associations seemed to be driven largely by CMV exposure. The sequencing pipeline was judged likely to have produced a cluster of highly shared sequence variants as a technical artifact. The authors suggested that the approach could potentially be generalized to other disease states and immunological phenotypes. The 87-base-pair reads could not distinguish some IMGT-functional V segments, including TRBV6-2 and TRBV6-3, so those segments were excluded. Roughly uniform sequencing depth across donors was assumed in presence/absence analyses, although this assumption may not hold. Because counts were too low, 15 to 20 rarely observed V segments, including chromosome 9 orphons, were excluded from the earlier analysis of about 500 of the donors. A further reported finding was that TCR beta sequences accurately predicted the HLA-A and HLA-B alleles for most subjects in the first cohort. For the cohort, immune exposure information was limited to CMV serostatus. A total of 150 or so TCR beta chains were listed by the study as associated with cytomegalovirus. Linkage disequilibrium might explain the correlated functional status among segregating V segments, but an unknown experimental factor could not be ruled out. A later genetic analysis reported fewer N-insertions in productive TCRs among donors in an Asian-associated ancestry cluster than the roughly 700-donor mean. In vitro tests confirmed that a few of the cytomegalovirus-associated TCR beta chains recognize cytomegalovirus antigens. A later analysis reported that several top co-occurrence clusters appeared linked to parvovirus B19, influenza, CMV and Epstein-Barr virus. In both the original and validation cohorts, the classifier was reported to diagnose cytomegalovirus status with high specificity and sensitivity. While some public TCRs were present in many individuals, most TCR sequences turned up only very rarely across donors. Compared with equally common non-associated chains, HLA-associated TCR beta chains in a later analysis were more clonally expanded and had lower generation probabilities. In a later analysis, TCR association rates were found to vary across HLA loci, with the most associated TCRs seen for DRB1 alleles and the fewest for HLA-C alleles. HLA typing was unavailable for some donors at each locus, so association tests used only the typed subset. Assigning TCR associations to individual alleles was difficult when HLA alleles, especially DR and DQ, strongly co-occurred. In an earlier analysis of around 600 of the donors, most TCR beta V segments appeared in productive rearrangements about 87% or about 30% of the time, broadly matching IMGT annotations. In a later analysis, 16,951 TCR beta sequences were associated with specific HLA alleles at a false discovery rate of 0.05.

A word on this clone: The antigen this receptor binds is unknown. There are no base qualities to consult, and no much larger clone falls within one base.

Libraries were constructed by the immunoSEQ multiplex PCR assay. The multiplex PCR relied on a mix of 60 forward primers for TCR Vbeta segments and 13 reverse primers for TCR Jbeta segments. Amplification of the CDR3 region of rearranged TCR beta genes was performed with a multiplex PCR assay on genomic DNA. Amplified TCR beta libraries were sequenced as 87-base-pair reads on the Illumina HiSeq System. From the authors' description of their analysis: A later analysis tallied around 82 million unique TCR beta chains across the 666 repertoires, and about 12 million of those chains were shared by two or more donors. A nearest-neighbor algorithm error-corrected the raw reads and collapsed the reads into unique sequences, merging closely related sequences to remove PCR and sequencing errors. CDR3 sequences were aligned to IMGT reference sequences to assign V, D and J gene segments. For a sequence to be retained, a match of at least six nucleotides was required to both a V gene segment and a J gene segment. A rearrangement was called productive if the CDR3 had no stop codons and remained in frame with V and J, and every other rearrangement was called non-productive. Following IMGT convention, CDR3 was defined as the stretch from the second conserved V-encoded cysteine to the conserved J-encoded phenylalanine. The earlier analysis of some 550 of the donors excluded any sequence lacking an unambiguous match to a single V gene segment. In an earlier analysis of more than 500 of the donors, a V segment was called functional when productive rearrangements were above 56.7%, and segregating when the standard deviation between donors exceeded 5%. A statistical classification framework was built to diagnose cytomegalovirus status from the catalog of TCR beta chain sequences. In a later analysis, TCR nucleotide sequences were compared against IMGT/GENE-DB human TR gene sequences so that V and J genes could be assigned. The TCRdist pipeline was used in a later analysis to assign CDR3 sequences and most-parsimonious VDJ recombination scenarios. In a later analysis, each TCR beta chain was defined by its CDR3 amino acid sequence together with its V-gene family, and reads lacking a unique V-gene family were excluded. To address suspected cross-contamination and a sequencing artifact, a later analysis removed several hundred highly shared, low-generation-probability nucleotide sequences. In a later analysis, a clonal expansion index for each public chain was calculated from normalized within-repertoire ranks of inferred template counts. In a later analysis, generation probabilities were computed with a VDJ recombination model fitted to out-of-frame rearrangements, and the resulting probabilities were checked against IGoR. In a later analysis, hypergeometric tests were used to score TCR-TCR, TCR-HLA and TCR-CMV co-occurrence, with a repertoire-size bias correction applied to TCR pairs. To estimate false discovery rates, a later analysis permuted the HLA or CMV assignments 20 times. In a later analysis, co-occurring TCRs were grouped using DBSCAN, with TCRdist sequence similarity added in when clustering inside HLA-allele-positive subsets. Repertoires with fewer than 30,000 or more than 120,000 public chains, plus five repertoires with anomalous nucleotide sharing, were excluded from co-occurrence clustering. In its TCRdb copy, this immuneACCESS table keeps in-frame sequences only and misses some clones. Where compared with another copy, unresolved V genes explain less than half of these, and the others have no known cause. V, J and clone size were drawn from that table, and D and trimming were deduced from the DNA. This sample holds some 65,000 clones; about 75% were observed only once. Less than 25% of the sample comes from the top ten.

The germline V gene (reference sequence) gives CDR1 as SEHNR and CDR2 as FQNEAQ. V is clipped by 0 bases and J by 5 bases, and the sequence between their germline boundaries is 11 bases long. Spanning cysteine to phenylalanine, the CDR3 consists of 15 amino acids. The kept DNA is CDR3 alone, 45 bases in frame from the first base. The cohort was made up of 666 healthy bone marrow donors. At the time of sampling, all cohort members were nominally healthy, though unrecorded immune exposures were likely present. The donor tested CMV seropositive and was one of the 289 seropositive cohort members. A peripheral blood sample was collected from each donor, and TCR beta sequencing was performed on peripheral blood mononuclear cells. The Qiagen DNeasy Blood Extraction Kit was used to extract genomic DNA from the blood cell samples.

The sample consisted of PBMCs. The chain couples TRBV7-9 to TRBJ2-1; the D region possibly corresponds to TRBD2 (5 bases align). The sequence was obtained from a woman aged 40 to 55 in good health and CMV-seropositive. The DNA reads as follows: TGTGCCAGCAGCTTAGCGGGGAGACTACACAATGAGCAGTTCTTC. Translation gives CASSLAGRLHNEQFF.